This T cell receptor beta chain was captured in a study of technical replicates of blood from several donors. Measured with immunoSEQ multiplex PCR; TCRdb has only the in-frame clones, and not every one. The repertoire holds under 85,000 clones, with roughly 97% as singletons. Germline V gene sequence: CDR1 SEHNR, CDR2 FQNEAQ (reference sequence). V was clipped by 2 bases and J by 4 bases; unmatched bases: 6. This CDR3 has 15 residues. The receptor was isolated from a human donor in good health. Sample: T cells isolated from PBMCs. V is TRBV7-9 and J is TRBJ2-5; 8 bases are a match to TRBD2. The CDR3 DNA sequence: TGTGCCAGCAGCTTAAACCGCGGGGGGAGAGAGACCCAGTACTTC. Translation: CASSLNRGGRETQYF. Complete variable domain (other parts from reference TRBV7-9 and TRBJ2-5): DTGVSQNPRHKITKRGQNVTFRCDPISEHNRLYWYRQTLGQGPEFLTYFQNEAQLEKSRLLSDRFSAERPKGSFSTLEIQRTEQGDSAMYLCASSLNRGGRETQYFGPGTRLLVL.